The clone carrying this T cell receptor (beta chain) was detected only once. Antigen: not known. The germline V and J ends were trimmed by 6 bases and 3 bases, with 21 bases remaining between them. The germline gives CDR1 MDHEN, CDR2 SYDVKM. CDR3 length: 17 residues. This sample is part of a study of early stage breast cancer tumors. Study-level background: About 80% of the 16 invasive tumors were ER+, PR+ and HER2-. Among approximately 12 ER+/PR+/HER2- tumors, eight were ductal, four lobular.

Clones were sequenced by immunoSEQ multiplex PCR, and TCRdb holds only the in-frame ones, with some missing. Among roughly 10,000 clones listed, 71% were seen once. Broader study findings: In about 90% of the 16 patients, blood comparison separated tumor from normal breast. Commonly generated sequences made up most enriched TCRB sequences shared between patients.

The receptor was derived from a person in their sixties or seventies with breast cancer. This rearrangement joins TRBV28 to TRBJ1-5; D possibly corresponds to TRBD1 (5 bases). The sample was normal breast tissue next to the tumor. For the CDR3, the DNA is TGTGCCAGCAGCCTCGAGGGAGGGGCAGACTTCAATCAGCCCCAGCATTTT. Its translation is CASSLEGGADFNQPQHF.